A selection of T cell receptor beta chains follows, all from one sample in a study of beta chain features in type 1 diabetes. Sequencing was performed with immunoSEQ multiplex PCR; in TCRdb, only in-frame clones are kept and a portion is missing. This repertoire shows hundreds of thousands of clones, around 9% found once; its top ten account for around 1%. The sequenced sample consisted of central memory CD4+ T cells from blood. These receptors were taken from a young man with type 1 diabetes. Both conserved end residues are part of each CDR3. The order of the fields is D gene, V gene, J gene, clone size, CDR3 DNA, CDR3 protein. A D gene is named only where the DNA matches it firmly. Only some rows state a clone size, as once, few, many or a class for expanded clones.

D gene: NA; V gene: TRBV2; J gene: TRBJ1-5; clone size: NA; CDR3 DNA: TGTGCCAGCAGTGAATCAGGGAACAATCAGCCCCAGCATTTT; CDR3 protein: CASSESGNNQPQHF
D gene: NA; V gene: TRBV9; J gene: TRBJ2-1; clone size: few; CDR3 DNA: TGTGCCAGCAGCGTAGGTCTCAATGAGCAGTTCTTC; CDR3 protein: CASSVGLNEQFF
D gene: NA; V gene: TRBV11-2; J gene: TRBJ2-6; clone size: few; CDR3 DNA: TGTGCCAGCAGCGTGAGACTGTCCTCTGGGGCCAACGTCCTGACTTTC; CDR3 protein: CASSVRLSSGANVLTF
D gene: NA; V gene: TRBV7-9; J gene: TRBJ1-5; clone size: many; CDR3 DNA: TGTGCCAGCAGCTCCGGACGGATTAGCAATCAGCCCCAGCATTTT; CDR3 protein: CASSSGRISNQPQHF
D gene: TRBD2; V gene: TRBV11-2; J gene: TRBJ2-1; clone size: many; CDR3 DNA: TGTGCCAGCAGCCCAAGGACTAGCTCCTACAATGAGCAGTTCTTC; CDR3 protein: CASSPRTSSYNEQFF
D gene: NA; V gene: TRBV2; J gene: TRBJ2-5; clone size: NA; CDR3 DNA: TGTGCCAGCAGCGCCGGACTATGGGAGACCCAGTACTTC; CDR3 protein: CASSAGLWETQYF
D gene: TRBD2; V gene: TRBV18; J gene: TRBJ2-7; clone size: NA; CDR3 DNA: TGTGCCAGCTCACCGTCTTGGACTAGCGCCTACGAGCAGTACTTC; CDR3 protein: CASSPSWTSAYEQYF
D gene: NA; V gene: TRBV18; J gene: TRBJ2-1; clone size: NA; CDR3 DNA: TGTGCCAGCTCACCAAACGGGCAGGGTTCCTACAATGAGCAGTTCTTC; CDR3 protein: CASSPNGQGSYNEQFF
D gene: TRBD1; V gene: TRBV7-9; J gene: TRBJ1-6; clone size: few; CDR3 DNA: TGTGCCAGCAGCACCGGACAGGGGGAGGCTTCACCCCTCCACTTT; CDR3 protein: CASSTGQGEASPLHF
D gene: NA; V gene: TRBV5-1; J gene: TRBJ1-1; clone size: NA; CDR3 DNA: TGCGCCAGCAGCTTGCCGGGGCCTGAAGCTTTCTTT; CDR3 protein: CASSLPGPEAFF
D gene: NA; V gene: TRBV2; J gene: TRBJ2-7; clone size: many; CDR3 DNA: TGTGCCAGCAGTGTAAAGTACGAGCAGTACTTC; CDR3 protein: CASSVKYEQYF
D gene: NA; V gene: TRBV2; J gene: TRBJ1-6; clone size: many; CDR3 DNA: TGTGCCAGCGGTCCCCAGGGGTTAGACCTCCACTTT; CDR3 protein: CASGPQGLDLHF
D gene: NA; V gene: TRBV27; J gene: TRBJ2-7; clone size: NA; CDR3 DNA: TGTGCCAGCAAGGATCCTGGTCCCCGGGGCGAGCAGTACTTC; CDR3 protein: CASKDPGPRGEQYF
D gene: NA; V gene: TRBV29-1; J gene: TRBJ1-1; clone size: NA; CDR3 DNA: TGCAGCGTTACCGTGGCAGGGAACACTGAAGCTTTCTTT; CDR3 protein: CSVTVAGNTEAFF
D gene: NA; V gene: TRBV7-2; J gene: TRBJ2-5; clone size: few; CDR3 DNA: TGTGCCAGCAGCTTAGGATGGGGCGGAGAGACCCAGTACTTC; CDR3 protein: CASSLGWGGETQYF
D gene: NA; V gene: TRBV5-1; J gene: TRBJ1-4; clone size: few; CDR3 DNA: TGCGCCAGCAGCCTGGTCCCCGCAACTAATGAAAAACTGTTTTTT; CDR3 protein: CASSLVPATNEKLFF
D gene: NA; V gene: TRBV29-1; J gene: TRBJ2-7; clone size: few; CDR3 DNA: TGCAGCGTTTGGGTAAGCTCCTACGAGCAGTACTTC; CDR3 protein: CSVWVSSYEQYF
D gene: NA; V gene: TRBV5-6; J gene: TRBJ1-1; clone size: few; CDR3 DNA: TGTGCCAGCAGCACGAGGACGGCGAACACTGAAGCTTTCTTT; CDR3 protein: CASSTRTANTEAFF
D gene: TRBD1; V gene: TRBV6-5; J gene: TRBJ1-6; clone size: few; CDR3 DNA: TGTGCCAGCAGTTCGGCCGGGACAGTGAATTCACCCCTCCACTTT; CDR3 protein: CASSSAGTVNSPLHF
D gene: NA; V gene: TRBV6-1; J gene: TRBJ2-3; clone size: few; CDR3 DNA: TGTGCCAGCAGTGTAAGGCTAGCTTCCAAAGATACGCAGTATTTT; CDR3 protein: CASSVRLASKDTQYF
D gene: NA; V gene: TRBV28; J gene: TRBJ2-3; clone size: NA; CDR3 DNA: TGTGCCAGCCGGGACTTTGGGGGATCCACAGATACGCAGTATTTT; CDR3 protein: CASRDFGGSTDTQYF
D gene: NA; V gene: TRBV7-9; J gene: TRBJ2-7; clone size: NA; CDR3 DNA: TGTGCCAGCAGCTTTCGGACAGATACCTACGAGCAGTACTTC; CDR3 protein: CASSFRTDTYEQYF
D gene: NA; V gene: TRBV15; J gene: TRBJ2-3; clone size: NA; CDR3 DNA: TGTGCCACCAGCAGAGATCGGGAAGGGCGAAATACGCAGTATTTT; CDR3 protein: CATSRDREGRNTQYF
D gene: NA; V gene: TRBV29-1; J gene: TRBJ1-4; clone size: few; CDR3 DNA: TGCAGCGTTGGGACCTCCGGGGAAAAACTGTTTTTT; CDR3 protein: CSVGTSGEKLFF
D gene: NA; V gene: TRBV7-9; J gene: TRBJ2-3; clone size: NA; CDR3 DNA: TGTGCCAGCAGCTTCGGCCAGCTCACAGATACGCAGTATTTT; CDR3 protein: CASSFGQLTDTQYF
D gene: NA; V gene: TRBV10-2; J gene: TRBJ2-7; clone size: few; CDR3 DNA: TGCGCCAGCAGTGATCTGCACGAGCAGTACTTC; CDR3 protein: CASSDLHEQYF
D gene: NA; V gene: TRBV5-6; J gene: TRBJ1-2; clone size: few; CDR3 DNA: TGTGCCAGCAGCCTTGGGGACGGCAACTATGGCTACACCTTC; CDR3 protein: CASSLGDGNYGYTF
D gene: NA; V gene: TRBV6-6; J gene: TRBJ2-1; clone size: few; CDR3 DNA: TGTGCCAGCAGGCCTCGTGGGACAATGACCTACAATGAGCAGTTCTTC; CDR3 protein: CASRPRGTMTYNEQFF
D gene: TRBD1; V gene: TRBV2; J gene: TRBJ2-5; clone size: NA; CDR3 DNA: TGTGCCAGCACCGGACAGGCCCAAGAGACCCAGTACTTC; CDR3 protein: CASTGQAQETQYF
D gene: NA; V gene: TRBV2; J gene: TRBJ1-1; clone size: NA; CDR3 DNA: TGTGCCAGCAGTGAAGATGGGTTTGACACTGAAGCTTTCTTT; CDR3 protein: CASSEDGFDTEAFF
D gene: TRBD2; V gene: TRBV11-2; J gene: TRBJ2-5; clone size: NA; CDR3 DNA: TGTGCCAGCAGGCTCCGGGCTAGCGGGGGGGCGGAGACCCAGTACTTC; CDR3 protein: CASRLRASGGAETQYF
D gene: TRBD2; V gene: TRBV7-2; J gene: TRBJ2-5; clone size: NA; CDR3 DNA: TGTGCCAGCAGCCGGGCCCTTAGCGGGGGCCAAGAGACCCAGTACTTC; CDR3 protein: CASSRALSGGQETQYF
D gene: NA; V gene: TRBV2; J gene: TRBJ2-1; clone size: NA; CDR3 DNA: TGTGCCAGCAGTGACCCCTTACAGGCGGGGGCCTCCTACAATGAGCAGTTCTTC; CDR3 protein: CASSDPLQAGASYNEQFF
D gene: TRBD1; V gene: TRBV29-1; J gene: TRBJ2-7; clone size: NA; CDR3 DNA: TGCAGCGTTGGACGTATAGGGACAGGGTCCCACGAGCAGTACTTC; CDR3 protein: CSVGRIGTGSHEQYF
D gene: TRBD1; V gene: TRBV4-3; J gene: TRBJ1-5; clone size: few; CDR3 DNA: TGCGCCAGCAGCCAATTTTTAGACAGGGCGTATAGCAATCAGCCCCAGCATTTT; CDR3 protein: CASSQFLDRAYSNQPQHF
D gene: TRBD1; V gene: TRBV6-5; J gene: TRBJ1-2; clone size: few; CDR3 DNA: TGTGCCAGCAGTTACGAACCCGGGACAGGGTTTGGCTACACCTTC; CDR3 protein: CASSYEPGTGFGYTF
D gene: NA; V gene: TRBV7-2; J gene: TRBJ2-7; clone size: many; CDR3 DNA: TGTGCCAGCAGCTCTCCAGGCGGGGGCACCTACGAGCAGTACTTC; CDR3 protein: CASSSPGGGTYEQYF
D gene: NA; V gene: TRBV9; J gene: TRBJ2-5; clone size: few; CDR3 DNA: TGTGCCAGCAGCGCGGACAGCCAAGAGACCCAGTACTTC; CDR3 protein: CASSADSQETQYF
D gene: NA; V gene: TRBV7-2; J gene: TRBJ1-3; clone size: few; CDR3 DNA: TGTGCCAGCAGCGATAGCGGACAGTCTGGAAACACCATATATTTT; CDR3 protein: CASSDSGQSGNTIYF
D gene: NA; V gene: TRBV29-1; J gene: TRBJ1-6; clone size: NA; CDR3 DNA: TGCAGCGTGCGCTATAAGGATTCACCCCTCCACTTT; CDR3 protein: CSVRYKDSPLHF